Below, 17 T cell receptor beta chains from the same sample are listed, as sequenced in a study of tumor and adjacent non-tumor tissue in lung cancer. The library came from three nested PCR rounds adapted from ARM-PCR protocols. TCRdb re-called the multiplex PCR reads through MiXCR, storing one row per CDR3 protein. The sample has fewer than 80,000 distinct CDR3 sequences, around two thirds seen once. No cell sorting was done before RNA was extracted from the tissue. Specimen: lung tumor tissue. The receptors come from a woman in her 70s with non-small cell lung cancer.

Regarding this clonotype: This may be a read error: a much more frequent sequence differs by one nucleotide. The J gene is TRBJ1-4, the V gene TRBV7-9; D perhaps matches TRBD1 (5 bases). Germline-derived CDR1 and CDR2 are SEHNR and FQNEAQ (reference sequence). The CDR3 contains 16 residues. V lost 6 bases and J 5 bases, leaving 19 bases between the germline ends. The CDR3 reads CASRLQVAPLNEKLFF. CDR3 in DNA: TGTGCCAGCAGGTTACAGGTGGCCCCGCTGAATGAAAAACTGTTTTTT.

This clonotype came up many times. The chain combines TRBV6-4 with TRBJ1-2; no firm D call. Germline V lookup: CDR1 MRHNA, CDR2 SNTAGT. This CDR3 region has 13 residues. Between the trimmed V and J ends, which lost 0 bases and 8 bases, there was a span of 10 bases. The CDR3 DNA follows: TGTGCCAGCAGTGACTCTGTAGGGAGAGGCTACACCTTC. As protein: CASSDSVGRGYTF.

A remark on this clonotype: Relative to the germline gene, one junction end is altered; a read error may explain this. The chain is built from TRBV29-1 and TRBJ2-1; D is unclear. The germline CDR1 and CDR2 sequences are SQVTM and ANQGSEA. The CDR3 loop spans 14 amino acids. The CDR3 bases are TGCGGCGCCGAGCCCGGTTTTACCTACAATGAGCAGTTATTC. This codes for CGAEPGFTYNEQLF.

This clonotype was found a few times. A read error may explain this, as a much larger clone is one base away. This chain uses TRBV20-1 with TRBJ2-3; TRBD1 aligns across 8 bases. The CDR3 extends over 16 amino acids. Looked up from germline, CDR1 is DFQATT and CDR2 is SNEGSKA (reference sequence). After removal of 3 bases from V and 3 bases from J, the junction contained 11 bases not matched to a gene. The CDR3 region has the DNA TGCAGTGCTAGTGGGGGGACCGGGACAGGAACAGATACGCAGTATTTT. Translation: CSASGGTGTGTDTQYF.

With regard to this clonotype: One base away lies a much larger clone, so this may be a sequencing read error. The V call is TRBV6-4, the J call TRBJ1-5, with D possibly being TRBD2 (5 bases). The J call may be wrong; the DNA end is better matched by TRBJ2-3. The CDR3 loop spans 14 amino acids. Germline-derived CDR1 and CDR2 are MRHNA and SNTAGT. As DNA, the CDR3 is TGTGCCAGCAGTGAGGAACCTAGCAATCAGCCCCAGTATTTT. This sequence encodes CASSEEPSNQPQYF.

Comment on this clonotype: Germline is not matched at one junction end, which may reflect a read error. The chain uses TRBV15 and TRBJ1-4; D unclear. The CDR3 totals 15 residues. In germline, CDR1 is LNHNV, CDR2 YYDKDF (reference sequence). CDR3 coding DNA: TGTGTCACCAGCAGAGATCGGGGTTATAATGAAAAACTGTTTTTT. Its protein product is CVTSRDRGYNEKLFF.

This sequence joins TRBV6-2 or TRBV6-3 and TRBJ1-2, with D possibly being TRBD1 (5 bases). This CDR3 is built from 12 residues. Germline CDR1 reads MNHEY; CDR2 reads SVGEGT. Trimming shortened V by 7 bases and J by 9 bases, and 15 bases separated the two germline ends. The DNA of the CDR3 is TGTGCCAGCAATCGGGGGATGGATTGCTACACCTTC. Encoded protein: CASNRGMDCYTF.

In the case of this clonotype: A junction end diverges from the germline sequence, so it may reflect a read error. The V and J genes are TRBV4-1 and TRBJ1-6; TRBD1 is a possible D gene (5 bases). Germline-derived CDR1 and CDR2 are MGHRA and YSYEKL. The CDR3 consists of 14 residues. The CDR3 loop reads CASSAQDEGSHLHF. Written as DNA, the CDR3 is TGCGCCAGCAGCGCACAGGACGAGGGTTCACACCTCCACTTT.

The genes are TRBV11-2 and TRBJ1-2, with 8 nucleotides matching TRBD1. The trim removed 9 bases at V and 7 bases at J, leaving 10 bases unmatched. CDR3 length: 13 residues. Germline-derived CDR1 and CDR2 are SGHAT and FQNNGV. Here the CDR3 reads CARGSTGVSGYTF. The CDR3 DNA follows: TGTGCCAGAGGCTCGACAGGGGTTTCTGGCTACACCTTC. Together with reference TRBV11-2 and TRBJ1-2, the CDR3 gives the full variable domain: EAGVAQSPRYKIIEKRQSVAFWCNPISGHATLYWYQQILGQGPKLLIQFQNNGVVDDSQLPKDRFSAERLKGVDSTLKIQPAKLEDSAVYLCARGSTGVSGYTFGSGTRLTVV.

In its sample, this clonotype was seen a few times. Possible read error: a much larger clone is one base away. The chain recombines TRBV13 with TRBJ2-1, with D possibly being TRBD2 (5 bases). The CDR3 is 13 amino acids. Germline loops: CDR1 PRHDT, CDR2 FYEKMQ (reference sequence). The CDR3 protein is CASNLARTPPSSF. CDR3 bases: TGTGCCAGCAACTTAGCGAGGACTCCCCCTTCGTCCTTC.

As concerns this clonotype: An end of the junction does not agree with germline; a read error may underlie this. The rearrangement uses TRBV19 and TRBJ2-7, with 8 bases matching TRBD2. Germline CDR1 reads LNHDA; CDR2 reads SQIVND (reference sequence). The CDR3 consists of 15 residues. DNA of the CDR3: TGTGCCAGTGCCCGAGCTAGCGGGCCCTCCTACAAGCAGTACTTC. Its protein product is CASARASGPSYKQYF.

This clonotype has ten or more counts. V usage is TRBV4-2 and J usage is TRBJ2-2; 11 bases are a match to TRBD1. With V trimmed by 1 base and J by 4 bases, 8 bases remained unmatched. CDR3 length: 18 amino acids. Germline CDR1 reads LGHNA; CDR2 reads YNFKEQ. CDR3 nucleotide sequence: TGTGCCAGCAGCCAAGGGGGACAGGGGGGAATGGGCACCGGGGAGCTGTTTTTT. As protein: CASSQGGQGGMGTGELFF.

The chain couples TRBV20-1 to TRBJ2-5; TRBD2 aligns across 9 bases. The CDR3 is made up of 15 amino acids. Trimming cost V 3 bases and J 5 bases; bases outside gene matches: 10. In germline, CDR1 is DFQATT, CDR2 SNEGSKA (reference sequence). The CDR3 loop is CSASWISGSAETQYF. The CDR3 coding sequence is TGCAGTGCTAGCTGGATTAGCGGGAGTGCCGAGACCCAGTACTTC.

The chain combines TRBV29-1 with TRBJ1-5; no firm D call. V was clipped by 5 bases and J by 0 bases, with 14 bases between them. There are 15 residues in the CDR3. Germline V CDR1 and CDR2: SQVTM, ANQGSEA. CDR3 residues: CSVCRSSFSNQPQHF. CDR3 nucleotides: TGCAGCGTTTGTCGGTCATCTTTTAGCAATCAGCCCCAGCATTTT.

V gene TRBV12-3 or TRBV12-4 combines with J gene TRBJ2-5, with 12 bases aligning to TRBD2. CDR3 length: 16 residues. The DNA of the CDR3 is TGTGTTAGCAGTTTGACTAGCGGGAGACAACAGGAGACCCAGTACTTC. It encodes CVSSLTSGRQQETQYF.

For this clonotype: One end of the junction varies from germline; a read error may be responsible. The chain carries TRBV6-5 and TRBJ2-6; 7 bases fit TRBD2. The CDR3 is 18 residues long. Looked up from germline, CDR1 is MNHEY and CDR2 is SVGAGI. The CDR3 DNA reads TGTGCCAGCAGTTATTCTGCGGGAGTGTACTCTGGGGTCAACGTCCTGTCTTTC. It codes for CASSYSAGVYSGVNVLSF.

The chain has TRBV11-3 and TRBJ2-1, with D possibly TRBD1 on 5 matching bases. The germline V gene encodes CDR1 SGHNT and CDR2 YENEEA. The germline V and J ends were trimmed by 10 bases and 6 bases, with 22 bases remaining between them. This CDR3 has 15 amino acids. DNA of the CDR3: TGTGCCAACAGTCGCGGACAAACTCGCGGCAATGAGCAGTTCTTC. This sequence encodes CANSRGQTRGNEQFF. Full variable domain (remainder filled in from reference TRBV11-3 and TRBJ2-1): EAGVVQSPRYKIIEKKQPVAFWCNPISGHNTLYWYLQNLGQGPELLIRYENEEAVDDSQLPKDRFSAERLKGVDSTLKIQPAELGDSAVYLCANSRGQTRGNEQFFGPGTRLTVL.